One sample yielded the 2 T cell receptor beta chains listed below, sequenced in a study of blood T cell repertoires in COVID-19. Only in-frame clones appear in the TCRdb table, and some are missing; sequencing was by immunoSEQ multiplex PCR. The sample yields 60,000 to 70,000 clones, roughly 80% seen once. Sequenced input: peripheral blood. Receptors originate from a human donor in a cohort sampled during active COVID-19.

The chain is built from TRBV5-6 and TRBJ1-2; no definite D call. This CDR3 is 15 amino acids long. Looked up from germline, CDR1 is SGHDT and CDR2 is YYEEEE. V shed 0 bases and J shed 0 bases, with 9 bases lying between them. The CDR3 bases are TGTGCCAGCAGCTTGGCCGGAACAGCTAACTATGGCTACACCTTC. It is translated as CASSLAGTANYGYTF.

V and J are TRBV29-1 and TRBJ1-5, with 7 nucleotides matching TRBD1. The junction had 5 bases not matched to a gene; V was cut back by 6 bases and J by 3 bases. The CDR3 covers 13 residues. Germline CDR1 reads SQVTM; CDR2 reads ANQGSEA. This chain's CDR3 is CSVLTGSNQPQHF. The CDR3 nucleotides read TGCAGCGTCCTGACAGGGTCCAATCAGCCCCAGCATTTT.